This T cell receptor beta chain is drawn from a study of T-cell memory formation after mild COVID-19. Study-level findings and limits: Cross-reactive memory appears to have joined, as suggested by some responding clones showing up in pre-infection memory.

TCRdb re-called the 5' RACE reads with MiXCR, one entry per CDR3 protein. The sample shows about 470,000 distinct CDR3 sequences, around 27% of them seen only once. To note about this clonotype: Its antigen is currently unknown.

The sequencing sample was made of PBMCs or a T cell subset sorted from them (not recorded which). The receptor was isolated from an adult woman who had mild COVID-19 (a few samples of this study predate the infection). Cell type and time point are not known.

CDR3 sequence reads: CASRAGQRRNEQFF. In DNA, the CDR3 is TGTGCCAGCCGGGCCGGGCAGCGGCGTAATGAGCAGTTCTTC. V and J are TRBV6-1 and TRBJ2-1; D perhaps matches TRBD2 (5 bases). This CDR3 region has 14 residues. Germline V gene sequence: CDR1 MNHNS, CDR2 SASEGT. The V gene lost 8 bases and the J gene lost 7 bases, with 18 bases spanning the gap.